This T cell receptor beta chain was captured in a study of blood T cells in healthy people across ages. Points from the study as a whole: Researchers report that TCR beta diversity correlated strongly with naive T cell percentage. The donors' CMV status was not determined, possibly confounding changes in expanded clonotypes. Older individuals had lower TCR beta diversity per million T cells (the decline was roughly linear).

Through a sample-barcoded 5' primer and a J-beta primer mix, a second PCR was run for roughly 6 to 12 cycles. A template-switch adaptor that had 12 random nucleotides put a tag on each cDNA molecule. TCRdb independently ran MiXCR on the 5' RACE reads; one entry per CDR3 protein. Of about 800,000 distinct CDR3 sequences listed, 58% were seen once; the top ten hold about 20%. V lost 8 bases, J lost 13 bases, and 24 bases lay in between. Germline assignment: CDR1 SGHAT and CDR2 FQNNGV. This CDR3 comprises 14 residues. This clonotype was observed a few times. What it recognizes is unknown. What was sequenced was blood. The clonotype comes from a man aged 25 to 45 in good health. The rearrangement uses TRBV11-2 and TRBJ2-4, with D perhaps being TRBD1 or TRBD2 (5 bases each). As DNA, the CDR3 is TGTGCCAGCGCTAGGGGAGAGCGTGTCGGGGAGCAGTACTTC. Protein product: CASARGERVGEQYF.